The T cell receptor beta chain described here comes from a study of T cell responses to AZD1222 COVID-19 vaccine. Study results and caveats: Among the donors, most were white British and more were female, and clonal diversity was possibly underestimated. Epitopes outside B.1.351 and B.1.1.7 mutated regions reportedly drew nearly half of spike TCRs.

A note on this clone: Its antigen is still unknown.

The CDR3 has 15 residues. Trimming pared 4 bases from V and 2 bases from J, leaving 16 bases between. Per germline, CDR1 SGDLS and CDR2 YYNGEE. Assay: immunoSEQ multiplex PCR; the TCRdb copy retains only in-frame clones and omits some. The sample carries around 72,000 clones, roughly four fifths recorded once. The receptor's source is an adult in good health. This specimen consisted of peripheral blood, obtained on day 0 of AZD1222 vaccination. The chain uses TRBV9 and TRBJ2-7; D not resolved. Here the CDR3 reads CASSLKEVPPYEQYF. CDR3 coding DNA: TGTGCCAGCAGCCTAAAGGAAGTCCCTCCCTACGAGCAGTACTTC.